One TCR beta chain is described in this entry. Produced via immunoSEQ multiplex PCR; TCRdb's table is partial and in-frame only. The table includes approximately 230,000 clones, approximately 90% detected once. This sample is drawn from a study of blood T cell repertoires in COVID-19. Study as a whole: Samples came from the United States, Italy and Spain, spanning acute and convalescent COVID-19.

Trimming at V came to 3 bases and at J to 10 bases, leaving 6 bases not matched to a gene. CDR3 length equals 13 residues. Germline V gene lookup returns CDR1 SGHTA and CDR2 FQGNSA. Sequences were obtained from peripheral blood. This TCR was sampled from a woman aged 25 to 45 with COVID-19, enrolled during active disease. This chain links TRBV7-2 with TRBJ2-1; 7 bases match TRBD1. CDR3 amino acids: CASSLTGLEEQFF. The CDR3 DNA is TGTGCCAGCAGCTTGACAGGGCTGGAGGAGCAGTTCTTC.